This entry lists 12 T cell receptor beta chains sequenced from one sample in a study of blood T cell repertoires in COVID-19. The data were produced by immunoSEQ multiplex PCR, yet TCRdb's version contains in-frame clones alone and is incomplete. Here the sample spans approximately 47,000 clones, about four fifths being singletons. The sequenced material came from peripheral blood. Receptors originate from a man in his fifties or sixties with acute or convalescent COVID-19.

V and J are TRBV3-1 (or the pseudogene TRBV3-2) and TRBJ1-3; D is unresolved. Trimming removed 0 bases from V and 5 bases from J, with 11 bases in between. Germline CDR1 LGHDT, CDR2 YNNKEL (reference sequence). The CDR3 extends over 15 amino acids. Written as DNA, the CDR3 is TGTGCCAGCAGCCAAGATTCGGGATTACGAAACACCATATATTTT. Its protein is CASSQDSGLRNTIYF.

CDR3 DNA sequence: TGTGCCAGCACTCTCGAGGGGGGCACAGATACGCAGTATTTT. This gives the protein CASTLEGGTDTQYF. This rearrangement joins TRBV27 to TRBJ2-3; tentative D call: TRBD1 (6 bases). Germline lookup yields CDR1 MNHEY and CDR2 SMNVEV (reference sequence). Deletions cut 7 bases from V and 1 base from J, with 12 bases between. The CDR3 covers 14 residues.

The V call is TRBV7-2, the J call TRBJ2-5; 7 bases are a match to TRBD2. V gave up 3 bases and J gave up 5 bases; unmatched junction bases: 6. CDR3 length: 14 amino acids. From germline, CDR1 is SGHTA and CDR2 FQGNSA. The CDR3: CASSFNPGGETQYF. The DNA of the CDR3 is TGTGCCAGCAGCTTTAACCCCGGGGGGGAGACCCAGTACTTC.

The V and J genes are TRBV30 and TRBJ1-3, with D perhaps TRBD1 (5 bases). The CDR3 loop spans 15 amino acids. The V end was cut by 0 bases, the J end by 7 bases, with 16 bases between. Germline V gene sequence: CDR1 GTSNPN, CDR2 SVGIG (reference sequence). CDR3 nucleotides: TGTGCCTGGAGTGTGGATTCAGGGTTTGGGAACACCATATATTTT. As protein: CAWSVDSGFGNTIYF.

V gene TRBV5-6 combines with J gene TRBJ2-5; D perhaps matches TRBD1 (6 bases). The germline V gene encodes CDR1 SGHDT and CDR2 YYEEEE. The CDR3 is made up of 14 amino acids. With 0 bases removed from V and 3 bases from J, the gap between germline ends came to 9 bases. CDR3 in DNA: TGTGCCAGCAGCTTGGCGTCAGGGGAAGAGACCCAGTACTTC. Encoded protein: CASSLASGEETQYF.

The chain carries TRBV6-6 and TRBJ1-5; D unclear. Germline V CDR1 and CDR2: MNHNY, SVGAGI (reference sequence). Between the trimmed V and J ends, which lost 6 bases and 1 base, there was a span of 10 bases. This CDR3 is built from 14 residues. The CDR3 here is CASRFGGSNQPQHF. The CDR3 bases are TGTGCCAGCAGGTTCGGAGGAAGCAATCAGCCCCAGCATTTT.

This clone came up once. The chain has TRBV25-1 and TRBJ1-1; D is possibly TRBD1 (5 bases). The CDR3 is made up of 16 amino acids. V was clipped by 2 bases and J by 0 bases, with 13 bases between them. The germline CDR1 and CDR2 sequences are MGHDK and SYGVNS. CDR3 DNA: TGTGCCAGCAGTGAAAGGGGTGGCGGCTTGAACACTGAAGCTTTCTTT. Its translation is CASSERGGGLNTEAFF.

The rearrangement joins TRBV13 to TRBJ2-1, with 9 positions matching TRBD2. Germline-derived CDR1 and CDR2 are PRHDT and FYEKMQ (reference sequence). The CDR3 sequence is 15 residues long. V lost 0 bases and J lost 3; bases outside the gene matches: 0. CDR3 residues: CASSLGAGGYNEQFF. In DNA, the CDR3 is TGTGCCAGCAGCTTAGGAGCGGGGGGCTACAATGAGCAGTTCTTC.

This clone has more than one count but fewer than ten. The chain joins TRBV5-6 to TRBJ2-7; 12 nucleotides align to TRBD2. Germline V lookup: CDR1 SGHDT, CDR2 YYEEEE. The CDR3 is made up of 15 amino acids. J lost 2 bases, V lost 3 bases, and 3 bases had no gene match. The CDR3 nucleotides are TGTGCCAGCAGCTCCGGACTAGCGGGGACCTACGAGCAGTACTTC. Its protein product is CASSSGLAGTYEQYF.

The genes are TRBV7-8 and TRBJ2-1; 8 bases line up with TRBD1. The V and J ends lost 5 bases and 7 bases, in that order; junction bases with no gene match: 10. Germline V gene data show CDR1 as SGHVS and CDR2 as FQNEAQ. The CDR3 has 15 residues. The CDR3 DNA is TGTGCCAGCAGCCGGTGGACAGGGACATGGAATGAGCAGTTCTTC. It yields the protein CASSRWTGTWNEQFF.

CDR3 protein: CASSWDRGGTEAFF. CDR3 DNA sequence: TGTGCCAGCAGTTGGGACAGGGGGGGAACTGAAGCTTTCTTT. The chain is built from TRBV2 and TRBJ1-1; TRBD1 matches at 11 bases. V dropped 5 bases and J dropped 5; count of bases not matched to a gene: 4. The length of the CDR3 is 14 residues. CDR1 is SNHLY and CDR2 is FYNNEI in the germline V gene.

The genes are TRBV30 and TRBJ2-3; D unclear. The CDR3 has 14 amino acids. From germline, CDR1 is GTSNPN and CDR2 SVGIG (reference sequence). Trimming pared 0 bases from V and 0 bases from J, leaving 7 bases between. For the CDR3, the DNA is TGTGCCTGGAGTGTACTTTCTAGCACAGATACGCAGTATTTT. Translation gives CAWSVLSSTDTQYF.